These T cell receptor beta chains were read from a single sample in a study of OX40 agonist ivuxolimab in advanced cancers. Sequencing used immunoSEQ multiplex PCR; TCRdb keeps in-frame clones, though not all of them. The sample yields about 64,000 clones, 80% to 90% seen once. This material consisted of CD4+ or CD8+ T cells sorted from blood, taken in a trial of the OX40 agonist ivuxolimab. These receptor sequences come from an adult with an advanced solid tumor such as melanoma, head and neck, liver or kidney cancer. Both conserved end residues are part of each CDR3. A D gene is named only where the DNA matches it firmly. For some rows the clone size is stated as once, few or many, or as a class when expanded; others skip it.

j_call,clone_size,v_call,d_call,cdr3_nt,cdr3_aa
TRBJ2-7,-,TRBV6-1,-,TGTGCCACCCAAGGGGGAGGGGGCTACGAGCAGTACTTC,CATQGGGGYEQYF
TRBJ2-2,-,TRBV7-9,-,TGTGCCAGCAGCGCCCCCGGGGAGCTGTTTTTT,CASSAPGELFF
TRBJ2-3,-,TRBV4-1,TRBD1,TGCGCCAGCAGCCAAAGGAGACAGGGGGCAACAGATACGCAGTATTTT,CASSQRRQGATDTQYF
TRBJ2-3,-,TRBV4-1,-,TGCGCCAGCAGCCAAGTTGGCAGCACAGATACGCAGTATTTT,CASSQVGSTDTQYF
TRBJ2-3,-,TRBV27,-,TGTGCCAGCAGTTTAATCGGGAGCGGTGATACGCAGTATTTT,CASSLIGSGDTQYF
TRBJ1-4,-,TRBV7-9,-,TGTGCCAGCAGCTCTAGACTGGGTGAAAAACTGTTTTTT,CASSSRLGEKLFF
TRBJ2-7,-,TRBV5-4,TRBD1,TGTGCCAGCAGCTTGGCCTTGGGACAGGGGATTTACGAGCAGTACTTT,CASSLALGQGIYEQYF
TRBJ2-1,-,TRBV6-5,TRBD1,TGTGCCAGCAGTAGCCGACAGGGTGCCAATGAGCAGTTCTTC,CASSSRQGANEQFF
TRBJ2-5,-,TRBV11-2,-,TGTGCCAGCAGCTTGGGCTTCGGGGGATTGGAGACCCAGTACTTC,CASSLGFGGLETQYF
TRBJ2-2,-,TRBV7-9,-,TGTGCCAGCAGCTTAGGGGGGGCTGTCACCGGGGAGCTGTTTTTT,CASSLGGAVTGELFF
TRBJ2-2,-,TRBV7-9,-,TGTGCCAGCGAGGGGAACACCGGGGAGCTGTTTTTT,CASEGNTGELFF
TRBJ2-5,-,TRBV7-9,-,TGTGCCAGCAGTCATGGACTGGAGGAGACCCAGTACTTC,CASSHGLEETQYF
TRBJ2-1,once,TRBV7-3,-,TGTGCCAGCAGCTTAGGGTCCTACAATGAGCAGTTCTTC,CASSLGSYNEQFF
TRBJ2-7,-,TRBV27,-,TGTGCCAGCAGTTTAGGGCGGGCGTACGAGCAGTACTTC,CASSLGRAYEQYF
TRBJ2-7,-,TRBV7-9,TRBD2,TGTGCCAGCAGCTCGACTAGCGAGGCCTACGAGCAGTACTTC,CASSSTSEAYEQYF
TRBJ2-7,-,TRBV10-1,TRBD2,TGCGCCAGCAGCTCTAGCGGGGACCCAACCTACGAGCAGTACTTC,CASSSSGDPTYEQYF
TRBJ1-6,-,TRBV7-8,-,TGTGCCAGCAGCTTAGAGGTGGGCTATAATTCACCCCTCCACTTT,CASSLEVGYNSPLHF
TRBJ1-1,-,TRBV2,-,TGTGCCAGCATGCCGTGGGACACTGAAGCTTTCTTT,CASMPWDTEAFF
TRBJ1-1,-,TRBV27,TRBD1,TGTGCCACTACGACAGGGGTGGGCACTGAAGCTTTCTTT,CATTTGVGTEAFF
TRBJ1-1,few,TRBV29-1,TRBD1,TGCAGCGTAGCCGGGACAGGGAGTAACACTGAAGCTTTCTTT,CSVAGTGSNTEAFF
TRBJ2-7,once,TRBV4-1,-,TGCGCCAGCAGCCAATCGCCACAGGGTACCTACGAGCAGTACTTC,CASSQSPQGTYEQYF
TRBJ1-2,-,TRBV15,-,TGTGCCACCAGCAGAGTTCACAGTAGAAATGGCTACACCTTC,CATSRVHSRNGYTF
TRBJ2-1,-,TRBV13,-,TGTGCCAGTGGCCTAGGCGATGAGCAGTTCTTC,CASGLGDEQFF
TRBJ1-2,-,TRBV29-1,TRBD1,TGCAGCGCGGGACAGGGAGAATATGGCTACACCTTC,CSAGQGEYGYTF
TRBJ2-2,-,TRBV18,TRBD1,TGTGCCAGCTCACCAAAGGACAGGGGGCCGGACACCGGGGAGCTGTTTTTT,CASSPKDRGPDTGELFF
TRBJ2-7,few,TRBV27,-,TGTGCCAGCAGTCCGGGGGGGACAGGGCGCGAGCAGTACTTC,CASSPGGTGREQYF
TRBJ2-1,-,TRBV10-1,-,TGCGCCAGCAGTGAAGGCAATGAGCAGTTCTTC,CASSEGNEQFF
TRBJ2-7,-,TRBV9,TRBD1,TGTGCCAGCAGCGTAGATGGGACAGGACAATACGAGCAGTACTTC,CASSVDGTGQYEQYF
TRBJ2-7,-,TRBV4-1,-,TGCGCCAGCAGCCCTCCAGGGCCATCCGAGCAGTACTTC,CASSPPGPSEQYF
TRBJ2-1,-,TRBV7-6,-,TGTGCCAGCAGCCTAGAGCCGACAGGTACTGAGCAGTTCTTC,CASSLEPTGTEQFF
TRBJ2-2,-,TRBV9,TRBD1,TGTGCCAGCAGCGCGGGACAGGGATCCACCGGGGAGCTGTTTTTT,CASSAGQGSTGELFF
TRBJ2-2,once,TRBV7-9,TRBD1,TGTGCCAGTACTGAACAGGGGGCCGGGGAGCTGTTTTTT,CASTEQGAGELFF
TRBJ1-2,-,TRBV27,-,TGTGCCAGCAGTTCAGACCCCCGGGGGGGGCCCTTGAACTATGGCTACACCTTC,CASSSDPRGGPLNYGYTF
TRBJ2-2,-,TRBV6-6,TRBD2,TGTGCCAGCAGACATACTAGCGGGGGGCCCACCGGGGAGCTGTTTTTT,CASRHTSGGPTGELFF
TRBJ1-2,once,TRBV5-1,TRBD1,TGCGCCAGCAGCTGGACAGGGGACTATTCCTATGGCTACACCTTC,CASSWTGDYSYGYTF
TRBJ2-7,-,TRBV5-4,TRBD1,TGTGCCAGCAGCTTGGGCACAGGGGCCTACGAGCAGTACTTC,CASSLGTGAYEQYF
TRBJ2-1,-,TRBV5-6,-,TGTGCCAGCAGCCCCTGGACTTCCGATAATGAGCAGTTCTTC,CASSPWTSDNEQFF
TRBJ2-7,-,TRBV9,TRBD1,TGTGCCAGCAGCCCGGGACAGACGAGTGGGGACGAGCAGTACTTC,CASSPGQTSGDEQYF
TRBJ2-2,-,TRBV19,TRBD1,TGTGCCAGTACCCTTACAGGGGGATATGCGAACACCGGGGAGCTGTTTTTT,CASTLTGGYANTGELFF
TRBJ2-2,-,TRBV9,-,TGTGCCAGCAGCACACTACTGAACACCGGGGAGCTGTTTTTT,CASSTLLNTGELFF
TRBJ2-5,-,TRBV7-3,TRBD2,TGTGCCAGCAGCATTTCGGCGGGAGGGAAACAAGAGACCCAGTACTTC,CASSISAGGKQETQYF
TRBJ2-6,-,TRBV19,-,TGTGCCAGTAGTGCCCCGGGACAAGCAGCTGGGGCCAACGTCCTGACTTTC,CASSAPGQAAGANVLTF
TRBJ2-3,-,TRBV27,-,TGTGCCAGCAGCACGGACCTGGGCACAGATACGCAGTATTTT,CASSTDLGTDTQYF
TRBJ1-3,-,TRBV6-9,TRBD1,TGTGCCAGCAGGCCTCCGGATGTGAGGGGGCTACGAAACACCATATATTTT,CASRPPDVRGLRNTIYF
TRBJ2-2,-,TRBV5-4,-,TGTGCCAGCAGCGGGGGACGCAAGAACACCGGGGAGCTGTTTTTT,CASSGGRKNTGELFF
TRBJ1-2,-,TRBV27,TRBD1,TGTGCCAGCAGTTTAACAGGACAGGGGTATTATGGCCACACCTTC,CASSLTGQGYYGHTF
TRBJ2-7,-,TRBV4-1,TRBD2,TGCGCCAGCAGCCAAGTTGGGACTAGCGGGAGTTGGGAGCAGTACTTC,CASSQVGTSGSWEQYF
TRBJ2-2,-,TRBV19,-,TGTGCCAGTAGTTCCCGACTCACCGGGGAGCTGTTTTTT,CASSSRLTGELFF
TRBJ1-1,-,TRBV29-1,-,TGCAGCGTTGAAGGGGGCTGGACGGACACTGAAGCTTTCTTT,CSVEGGWTDTEAFF
TRBJ1-1,medium-sized,TRBV27,-,TGTGCCAGCAGTTTTGGTCAGTCCGCTGAAGCTTTCTTT,CASSFGQSAEAFF
TRBJ2-3,-,TRBV19,-,TGTGCCAGTAGTGACAGAATCACAGATACGCAGTATTTT,CASSDRITDTQYF
TRBJ1-6,-,TRBV5-1,-,TGCGCCAGCAGCTCCCACAATAAACCGACAGGCTGGGGCAAATCACCCCTCCACTTT,CASSSHNKPTGWGKSPLHF
TRBJ2-2,-,TRBV5-6,-,TGTGCCAGCAGCTATCAGGGGTGGGAGCTGTTTTTT,CASSYQGWELFF
TRBJ2-7,-,TRBV4-2,TRBD1,TGTGCCAGCAGCCCAGGACAGGGGCAAGCCTACGAGCAGTACTTC,CASSPGQGQAYEQYF
TRBJ2-7,-,TRBV10-3,TRBD2,TGTGCCATCAGTGTTCAGCGGGGCTACGAGCAGTACTTC,CAISVQRGYEQYF
TRBJ1-5,-,TRBV30,-,TGTGCCTGGAGTGCCGACAGCAATCAGCCCCAGCATTTT,CAWSADSNQPQHF
TRBJ2-7,-,TRBV7-9,-,TGTGCCAGCAGCTCCAGCCGGAACCACTACGAGCAGTACTTC,CASSSSRNHYEQYF
TRBJ1-1,-,TRBV7-9,-,TGTGCCAGCAGTTCCCCAGGACTACTGAACACTGAAGCTTTCTTT,CASSSPGLLNTEAFF
TRBJ2-7,once,TRBV11-2,TRBD1,TGTGCCAGCAGCTTGACAGGGTACTACGAGCAGTACTTC,CASSLTGYYEQYF
TRBJ1-1,-,TRBV4-2,-,TGTGCCAGCAGCCAAGAAGGCGGGGGCACCGAAGCTTTCTTT,CASSQEGGGTEAFF